A selection of T cell receptor beta chains follows, all from one sample in a study of shared T cell receptors in the human thymus. Clones were read by immunoSEQ multiplex PCR, and TCRdb kept only the in-frame ones, dropping some. The sample yields approximately 730,000 clones, over 75% seen once. This sample was also put to use in a study of human thymus T cells.

Sample: thymocytes. The receptor source for this set is a girl in the first two years of life with a congenital heart defect. The CDR3 runs from the conserved cysteine through the conserved F or W. The order of the fields is J gene, clone size, V gene, D gene, CDR3 DNA, CDR3 protein. D genes are given only for firm matches. The listing skips clone size in some rows; elsewhere it reads once, few, many or a size class.

>TRBJ2-1|-|TRBV27|TRBD2
TGTGCCAGCAGTAGTAGCGGGGGGTTTGAGGATGAGCAGTTCTTC
CASSSSGGFEDEQFF
>TRBJ2-5|-|TRBV6-1|-
TGTGCCAGCAGGGACGGGACTCTCCTTTGGGAGACCCAGTACTTC
CASRDGTLLWETQYF
>TRBJ1-1|few|TRBV5-6|TRBD1
TGTGCCAGCAGCTCACCGGGAGGGGACAGGGCGATTACTGAAGCTTTCTTT
CASSSPGGDRAITEAFF
>TRBJ1-5|-|TRBV15|-
TGTGCCACCAGCAGGGAGATTAGCAATCAGCCCCAGCATTTT
CATSREISNQPQHF
>TRBJ1-2|-|TRBV7-7|-
TGTGCTAGCAGCCCTTATGGGATCGACAGTTTATATGGCTACACCTTC
CASSPYGIDSLYGYTF
>TRBJ2-5|once|TRBV6-5|TRBD1
TGTGCCAGCAGCCGACAGGGTGCGGAGACCCAGTACTTC
CASSRQGAETQYF
>TRBJ1-5|-|TRBV19|TRBD1
TGTGCCAGTCACCGGGACAGGGGGCCTAAGCCCCAGCATTTT
CASHRDRGPKPQHF
>TRBJ2-1|-|TRBV9|-
TGTGCCAGCAGCGCCGGTGGACACTCTGACCTGGGCAATGAGCAGTTCTTC
CASSAGGHSDLGNEQFF
>TRBJ1-1|-|TRBV4-2|-
TGTGCCAGCAGCCAAGATCCTGGACTATTTGTTAACACTGAAGCTTTCTTT
CASSQDPGLFVNTEAFF
>TRBJ1-5|-|TRBV18|-
TGTGCCAGCTCTTGGGCGGGCAGCAATCAGCCCCAGCATTTT
CASSWAGSNQPQHF
>TRBJ2-2|-|TRBV5-1|TRBD2
TGCGCCAGCAGCTTGTCGCCCAAGCGGGGGAACACCGGGGAGCTGTTTTTT
CASSLSPKRGNTGELFF
>TRBJ1-2|-|TRBV28|TRBD1
TGTGCCAGCAGTTTAAGGTGGGCGGGGGGGACAGACTATGGCTACACCTTC
CASSLRWAGGTDYGYTF
>TRBJ1-5|-|TRBV5-6|-
TGTGCCAGCAGCTTGAGCAGGGTGCGCAATCAGCCCCAGCATTTT
CASSLSRVRNQPQHF
>TRBJ2-7|-|TRBV25-1|-
TGTGCCAGCAGTGGGGGGGGTCGACAGGAGCCGTACGAGCAGTACTTC
CASSGGGRQEPYEQYF
>TRBJ2-7|-|TRBV10-3|-
TGTGCCATCAGTCCTACGACTAGTTACTACGAGCAGTACTTC
CAISPTTSYYEQYF
>TRBJ2-7|-|TRBV7-9|-
TGTGCCAGCAGCTTACGGTTGGAGGCTTCCTACGAGCAGTACTTC
CASSLRLEASYEQYF
>TRBJ2-2|-|TRBV19|TRBD2
TGTGCCAGTAGGGGGCTAGCGGGGGGGATAACCGGGGAGCTGTTTTTT
CASRGLAGGITGELFF
>TRBJ1-2|-|TRBV13|-
TGTGCCAGCAGCTTAGCCCCTAAAGGACAGCGTAAAGCTAACTATGGCTACACCTTC
CASSLAPKGQRKANYGYTF
>TRBJ1-4|once|TRBV25-1|-
TGTGCCAGCAGTGAAGTGGACTGGAAAACTGTAACTAATGAAAAACTGTTTTTT
CASSEVDWKTVTNEKLFF
>TRBJ2-7|-|TRBV29-1|-
TGCAGCGTTTCGACAGGATCCTACGAGCAGTACTTC
CSVSTGSYEQYF
>TRBJ2-5|once|TRBV5-1|-
TGCGCCAGCAGCTTCCGACATTCCGGGGATACCCAAGAGACCCAGTACTTC
CASSFRHSGDTQETQYF
>TRBJ1-5|few|TRBV19|-
TGTGCCAGTAGTGACCCACAGGAAAATCAGCCCCAGCATTTT
CASSDPQENQPQHF
>TRBJ2-1|-|TRBV6-5|TRBD2
TGTGCCAGCAGTTACGACGGGGGGGCCTACAATGAGCAGTTCTTC
CASSYDGGAYNEQFF
>TRBJ2-3|-|TRBV30|-
TGTGCCTGGAGAGGCCAACAGGGCAGCACAGATACGCAGTATTTT
CAWRGQQGSTDTQYF
>TRBJ2-7|few|TRBV5-6|TRBD1
TGTGCCAGCAGCGCCCGCAGGGGGTACTACGAGCAGTACTTC
CASSARRGYYEQYF
>TRBJ1-4|few|TRBV28|TRBD1
TGTGCCAGCAGTTGGATTTCCAGGGGGACGACTAATGAAAAACTGTTTTTT
CASSWISRGTTNEKLFF
>TRBJ1-1|-|TRBV6-5|-
TGTGCCAGCAGTTACTCGAAGGGACACACGAACACTGAAGCTTTCTTT
CASSYSKGHTNTEAFF
>TRBJ2-3|-|TRBV4-1|TRBD2
TGCGCCAGCAGCCAAGACGGGACCGGGGGGGCCTGGGATACGCAGTATTTT
CASSQDGTGGAWDTQYF
>TRBJ1-1|once|TRBV6-1|-
TGTGCCAGCAGTGACGCCACTCTGGACACTGAAGCTTTCTTT
CASSDATLDTEAFF
>TRBJ1-6|-|TRBV7-6|-
TGTGCCAGCAGCTTTAATGGACAGCTTAATTCACCCCTCCACTTT
CASSFNGQLNSPLHF
>TRBJ2-7|-|TRBV30|TRBD1
TGTGCCTGGGGCACCGGGACAGACTACGAGCAGTACTTC
CAWGTGTDYEQYF
>TRBJ2-1|-|TRBV13|-
TGTGCCAGCAGCTTATCAGGGGATCTAGATGAGCAGTTCTTC
CASSLSGDLDEQFF
>TRBJ1-1|-|TRBV9|-
TGTGCCAGCAGCGTAGGTCCCCCCGGGGGGACTGAAGCTTTCTTT
CASSVGPPGGTEAFF
>TRBJ2-3|-|TRBV5-1|-
TGCGCCCAAACCGCGAGGGGGGGGGCCACAGATACGCAGTATTTT
CAQTARGGATDTQYF
>TRBJ1-2|-|TRBV28|-
TGTGCCAGCAACAAGATGAGACAATGGGCTATAGTTAACTATGGCTACACCTTC
CASNKMRQWAIVNYGYTF
>TRBJ1-2|-|TRBV19|TRBD1
TGTGCCAGTAGTATAGCCCGGGACAGGGACGACTATGGCTACACCTTC
CASSIARDRDDYGYTF
>TRBJ1-2|-|TRBV14|-
TGTGCCAGCAGCCAAGTCAGGCAGCCTCCCTATGGCTACACCTTC
CASSQVRQPPYGYTF
>TRBJ2-5|once|TRBV7-4|TRBD1
TGTGCCAGCAGTAAGATGGACAGGCCGTACTTC
CASSKMDRPYF
>TRBJ2-5|-|TRBV7-9|-
TGTGCCAGCAGCTTACGCTATCAAGAGACCCAGTACTTC
CASSLRYQETQYF
>TRBJ1-5|-|TRBV7-2|-
TGTGCCAGCAGCGCGTTTTCACAGGCCCATAGCAATCAGCCCCAGCATTTT
CASSAFSQAHSNQPQHF
>TRBJ1-2|-|TRBV19|TRBD1
TGTGCCAGTAGTATAGATCTATACGGACAGGTCCTTCGGTCGAAAGGCTACACCTTC
CASSIDLYGQVLRSKGYTF
>TRBJ2-2|-|TRBV9|-
TGTGCCAGCAGCGTGTTTGTAGGGAGTCCTCATGAGCCTAACACCGGGGAGCTGTTTTTT
CASSVFVGSPHEPNTGELFF
>TRBJ2-1|-|TRBV15|TRBD2
TGTGCCACCAGCAGAGATCCTCCAGCGGGGGGGGCGGGAAATGAGCAGTTCTTC
CATSRDPPAGGAGNEQFF
>TRBJ1-1|-|TRBV19|-
TGTGCCAGTAGTATAAGAAGACACACTGGGACTGAAGCTTTCTTT
CASSIRRHTGTEAFF
>TRBJ2-7|-|TRBV6-6|TRBD2
TGTGCCAGCAGTTACCTAGCGGGGGTCTACGAGCAGTACTTC
CASSYLAGVYEQYF
>TRBJ2-2|-|TRBV2|-
TGTGCCACGAGGGGGATACAGACTAACACCGGGGAGCTGTTTTTT
CATRGIQTNTGELFF
>TRBJ2-7|-|TRBV4-1|TRBD1
TGCGCCAGCAGCCGGGACAGCTCCTACGAGCAGTACTTC
CASSRDSSYEQYF
>TRBJ2-1|-|TRBV30|-
TGTGCCTGGTCTTGGGACTCAAAACCCTACAATGAGCAGTTCTTC
CAWSWDSKPYNEQFF
>TRBJ1-2|-|TRBV11-2|-
TGTGCCAGCAGCTGTATGACCGACAGAACTAACTATGGCTACACCTTC
CASSCMTDRTNYGYTF
>TRBJ2-5|once|TRBV6-1|TRBD2
TGTGCCAGCAGTGAAACCGGGGGGGCCGAGCCAGAGACCCAGTACTTC
CASSETGGAEPETQYF
>TRBJ2-7|few|TRBV5-1|-
TGCGCCAGCAGCTCTGTCCACGAGCAGTACTTC
CASSSVHEQYF
>TRBJ2-7|-|TRBV21-1|-
TGTGCCAGCGTGGAGGGCTCCTACGAGCAGTACTTC
CASVEGSYEQYF
>TRBJ1-1|-|TRBV5-6|-
TGTGCCAGCAGTTGGGGCCTAAACACTGAAGCTTTCTTT
CASSWGLNTEAFF